This T cell receptor (beta chain) is drawn from a study of T-cell memory formation after mild COVID-19. Study findings and constraints: Still unconfirmed is whether the second-wave clones peaking on day 37 recognized SARS-CoV-2. Contracting clones from day 15 to 85 showed balanced CD4/CD8; later expanders favored CD4+. Largely, contracting CD4+ clones fell within CM and EM, and contracting CD8+ clones within EMRA. Cross-reactive memory appears to have joined, as suggested by some responding clones showing up in pre-infection memory.

TCRdb passed the 5' RACE reads through MiXCR, listing each CDR3 protein once. Seen here are a few hundred thousand distinct CDR3 sequences, over 8.5% observed once, and the top ten hold 22%. Comments on this clonotype: Its antigen is not known.

CDR3 length equals 13 residues. V gave up 4 bases and J gave up 5 bases, with 14 bases separating them. Germline V CDR1 and CDR2: SQVTM, ANQGSEA. The sample consisted of PBMCs or a T cell subset sorted from them (not recorded which). This chain connects TRBV29-1 to TRBJ2-5; D perhaps matches TRBD2 (5 bases). The receptor was derived from a man aged 18 to 30 who had mild COVID-19 (a few samples of this study predate the infection). Cell type and time point are not known. CDR3 residues: CSVGKDLAETQYF. The CDR3 DNA is TGCAGCGTTGGAAAGGATCTAGCTGAGACCCAGTACTTC. The full variable domain, in which reference TRBV29-1 and TRBJ2-5 provide the parts outside the CDR3, is SAVISQKPSRDICQRGTSLTIQCQVDSQVTMMFWYRQQPGQSLTLIATANQGSEATYESGFVIDKFPISRPNLTFSTLTVSNMSPEDSSIYLCSVGKDLAETQYFGPGTRLLVL.